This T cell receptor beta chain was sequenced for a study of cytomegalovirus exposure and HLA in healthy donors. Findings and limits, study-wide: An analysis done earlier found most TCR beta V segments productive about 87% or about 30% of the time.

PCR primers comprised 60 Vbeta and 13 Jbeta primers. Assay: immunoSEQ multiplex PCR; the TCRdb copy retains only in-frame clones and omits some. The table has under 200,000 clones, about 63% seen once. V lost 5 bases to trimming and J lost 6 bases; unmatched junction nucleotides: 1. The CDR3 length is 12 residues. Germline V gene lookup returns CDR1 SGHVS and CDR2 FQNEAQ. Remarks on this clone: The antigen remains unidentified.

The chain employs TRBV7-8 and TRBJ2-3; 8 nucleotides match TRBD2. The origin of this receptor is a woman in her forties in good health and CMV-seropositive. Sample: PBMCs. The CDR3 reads CASSRGGDTQYF. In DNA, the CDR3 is TGTGCCAGCAGCCGGGGGGGGGATACGCAGTATTTT.